A selection of T cell receptor beta chains follows, all from one sample in a study of blood T cell repertoires in COVID-19. Measured with immunoSEQ multiplex PCR; TCRdb has only the in-frame clones, and not every one. In the table there are about 55,000 clones, approximately 85% of which are singletons. The specimen was peripheral blood. Receptor source: a human donor in a cohort sampled during active COVID-19. Both conserved end residues are part of each CDR3. D genes are given only for firm matches. Size values are once, few and many counts, or a class for expanded clones, and some rows have none.

CDR3nt: TGTGCCAGCAGCTTTAGCGGGAGGGGGGACAAAAACATTCAGTACTTC
CDR3aa: CASSFSGRGDKNIQYF
d_gene: TRBD2
j_gene: TRBJ2-4
v_gene: TRBV7-2
abundance: -

CDR3nt: TGTGCCAGCAGCTTGGCCCCGGGACAGGAGATCTACGAGCAGTACTTC
CDR3aa: CASSLAPGQEIYEQYF
d_gene: TRBD1
j_gene: TRBJ2-7
v_gene: TRBV5-5
abundance: -

CDR3nt: TGCGCCAGCAGCCTATCAAGACGTGGACTAGCGGATACGCAGTATTTT
CDR3aa: CASSLSRRGLADTQYF
d_gene: TRBD2
j_gene: TRBJ2-3
v_gene: TRBV4-1
abundance: -

CDR3nt: TGTGCCTGGAGTGTACAGCAGGGGGAAAAACTGTTTTTT
CDR3aa: CAWSVQQGEKLFF
d_gene: -
j_gene: TRBJ1-4
v_gene: TRBV30
abundance: -

CDR3nt: TGTGCCAGCAGCGTAGCTGCGGTAAGCTCCTACGAGCAGTACTTC
CDR3aa: CASSVAAVSSYEQYF
d_gene: -
j_gene: TRBJ2-7
v_gene: TRBV9
abundance: -

CDR3nt: TGTGCCAGCAGTTTAGTAGCGGGAAGAGCTGAGCAGTTCTTC
CDR3aa: CASSLVAGRAEQFF
d_gene: TRBD2
j_gene: TRBJ2-1
v_gene: TRBV28
abundance: -

CDR3nt: TGTGCCAGCAGTTTCGGACAGAACACTGGAAACACCATATATTTT
CDR3aa: CASSFGQNTGNTIYF
d_gene: -
j_gene: TRBJ1-3
v_gene: TRBV6-5
abundance: -

CDR3nt: TGCGCCAGCAGCCAGGACAGAGGCTACGAGCAGTACTTC
CDR3aa: CASSQDRGYEQYF
d_gene: -
j_gene: TRBJ2-7
v_gene: TRBV5-1
abundance: -

CDR3nt: TGCGCCAGCAGTTGGTCGCAGGGCAATAATGAGCAGTTCTTC
CDR3aa: CASSWSQGNNEQFF
d_gene: -
j_gene: TRBJ2-1
v_gene: TRBV5-1
abundance: -

CDR3nt: TGTGCCAGCAGCATAAGGGGTACAGGGGAGAAGAACGAGCAGTACTTC
CDR3aa: CASSIRGTGEKNEQYF
d_gene: -
j_gene: TRBJ2-7
v_gene: TRBV21-1
abundance: -

CDR3nt: TGTGCCAGCAGCCGTACAGGGGTGGTCTATGGCTACACCTTC
CDR3aa: CASSRTGVVYGYTF
d_gene: TRBD1
j_gene: TRBJ1-2
v_gene: TRBV13
abundance: -

CDR3nt: TGTGCCAGCAGCCCGACTAGCGGGGTCCGCAATGAGCAGTTCTTC
CDR3aa: CASSPTSGVRNEQFF
d_gene: TRBD2
j_gene: TRBJ2-1
v_gene: TRBV7-9
abundance: few

CDR3nt: TGCAGCGGGGAGACAGGTCTTGGGACTGAAGCTTTCTTT
CDR3aa: CSGETGLGTEAFF
d_gene: -
j_gene: TRBJ1-1
v_gene: TRBV29-1
abundance: -

CDR3nt: TGTGCCAGTAGTATCGGTAGGGGGCGACATCAGCCCCAGCATTTT
CDR3aa: CASSIGRGRHQPQHF
d_gene: TRBD1
j_gene: TRBJ1-5
v_gene: TRBV19
abundance: -

CDR3nt: TGTGCCAGCTATCGGACCGGGACTAGCGGAACCAATGAGCAGTTCTTC
CDR3aa: CASYRTGTSGTNEQFF
d_gene: TRBD2
j_gene: TRBJ2-1
v_gene: TRBV7-8
abundance: -

CDR3nt: TGTGCCCGCACGGCTGGGAGGAGGGGCTATGGCTACACCTTC
CDR3aa: CARTAGRRGYGYTF
d_gene: -
j_gene: TRBJ1-2
v_gene: TRBV30
abundance: -

CDR3nt: TGTGCCAGCAGCTTGTTGGCAGGGGGGTTCGAGACCCAGTACTTC
CDR3aa: CASSLLAGGFETQYF
d_gene: -
j_gene: TRBJ2-5
v_gene: TRBV5-4
abundance: -

CDR3nt: TGTGCCAGCAGCGCCAGGGCAGAGACCTTTAACTATGGCTACACCTTC
CDR3aa: CASSARAETFNYGYTF
d_gene: -
j_gene: TRBJ1-2
v_gene: TRBV7-8
abundance: -

CDR3nt: TGTGCCAGCAGCTTACCTAGGACTAGCACAGATACGCAGTATTTT
CDR3aa: CASSLPRTSTDTQYF
d_gene: -
j_gene: TRBJ2-3
v_gene: TRBV5-4
abundance: -

CDR3nt: TGTGCCACCAGCAGAGATCCCGCTACCACTGAAGCTTTCTTT
CDR3aa: CATSRDPATTEAFF
d_gene: -
j_gene: TRBJ1-1
v_gene: TRBV15
abundance: -